This T cell receptor beta chain was found in a study of T cell changes during pregnancy in multiple sclerosis. Sequencing was performed with immunoSEQ multiplex PCR; in TCRdb, only in-frame clones are kept and a portion is missing. The sample yields 85,000 to 100,000 clones, almost 95% seen once. Here the sequenced sample was peripheral blood, taken after pregnancy. The sequence was collected from a female donor with multiple sclerosis, enrolled in a pregnancy study.

The CDR3 loop is CASSDRVPGVNTEAFF. CDR3 sequence (DNA): TGTGCCAGCAGTGATAGGGTCCCAGGGGTGAACACTGAAGCTTTCTTT. The V call is TRBV2, the J call TRBJ1-1; tentatively, D is TRBD1 (6 bases). CDR1 is SNHLY, CDR2 FYNNEI, per germline. The germline V and J ends were trimmed by 3 bases and 0 bases, with 14 bases remaining between them. This CDR3 is 16 amino acids long.